This paragraph covers one T cell receptor (beta chain) sequence. Trimming left V 1 base short and J 8 bases short, with 14 bases between. Germline-derived CDR1 and CDR2 are MGHRA and YSYEKL. This CDR3 has 14 amino acids. The record originates from a study of blood T cell repertoires in COVID-19. Whole-study context: The United States, Italy and Spain were the sources of the acute and convalescent COVID-19 samples. T cells, B-cell-depleted T cells, or PBMCs provided the cDNA or gDNA that served as material.

As processed by the authors: Quantification of nucleated cells was approximated via reference gene primer amplification. Sequenced by immunoSEQ multiplex PCR; TCRdb stores in-frame clones only, minus some. V, J and clone size are taken as reported in that table, and D and trimming were inferred from the DNA itself. The profile shows 100,000 to 150,000 clones, 65% to 90% of them singletons. Sequencing was performed on peripheral blood. The chain recombines TRBV4-1 with TRBJ1-2, with D tentatively TRBD1 (6 bases). This clonotype was sampled from a man older than 75 with active or convalescent COVID-19. The CDR3 loop is CASSQVSLGGGYTF. As DNA, the CDR3 is TGCGCCAGCAGCCAAGTTTCTTTAGGGGGAGGCTACACCTTC.